The table lists the clone carrying this T cell receptor (beta chain) with many counts. The antigen is undetermined. This record comes from a study of CD8+CD57+ T cells in acquired aplastic anemia. For the study at large: Sorted CD4+ and CD8+ cells yielded around 3.2 ug of DNA on average. About 10 million reads were obtained on average for healthy donor CD4+ cells.

Genomic DNA acted as the template from which TCR beta VDJ combination and CDR3 sequence profiling were carried out. TCRdb ran MiXCR on the reads and lists one entry per CDR3 protein. In the table there are roughly 180,000 distinct CDR3 sequences, around half of which are singletons. Findings and limits, study-wide: Overlapping CD8+ CDR3 repertoires of patients and controls contained around 31 shared sequences. With respect to CD8+ Simpson's diversity, patients and controls did not differ significantly.

The V end was cut by 1 base, the J end by 2 bases, with 26 bases between. The CDR3 sequence is 19 residues long. Per the germline V gene, CDR1 is DFQATT and CDR2 is SNEGSKA (reference sequence). Sample: sorted CD4+, CD8+, or CD8+CD57+ T cells (not recorded which) from PBMCs. The receptor was derived from a human donor in good health. V is TRBV20-1 and J is TRBJ1-1, with TRBD1 as a possible D gene (5 bases). CDR3 loop: CSARGVVAGDSLPNTEAFF. CDR3 in DNA: TGCAGTGCTAGAGGAGTGGTGGCTGGAGACAGTTTGCCCAACACTGAAGCTTTCTTT.